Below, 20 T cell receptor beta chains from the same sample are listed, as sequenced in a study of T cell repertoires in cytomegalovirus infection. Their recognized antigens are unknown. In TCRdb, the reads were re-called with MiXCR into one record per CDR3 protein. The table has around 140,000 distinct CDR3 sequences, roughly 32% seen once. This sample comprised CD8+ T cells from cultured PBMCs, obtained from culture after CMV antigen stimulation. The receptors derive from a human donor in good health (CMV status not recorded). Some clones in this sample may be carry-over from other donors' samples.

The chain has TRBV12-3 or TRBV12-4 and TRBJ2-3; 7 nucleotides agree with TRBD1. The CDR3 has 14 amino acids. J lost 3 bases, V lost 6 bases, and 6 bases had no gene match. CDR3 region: CASSQGGLTDTQYF. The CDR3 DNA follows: TGTGCCAGCAGCCAAGGGGGCTTGACAGATACGCAGTATTTT.

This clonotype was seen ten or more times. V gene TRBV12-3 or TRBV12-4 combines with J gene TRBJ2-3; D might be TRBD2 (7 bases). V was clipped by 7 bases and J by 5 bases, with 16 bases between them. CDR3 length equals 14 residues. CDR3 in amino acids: CASTWGGGRDTQYF. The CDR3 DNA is TGTGCCAGCACCTGGGGGGGGGGCCGAGATACGCAGTATTTT.

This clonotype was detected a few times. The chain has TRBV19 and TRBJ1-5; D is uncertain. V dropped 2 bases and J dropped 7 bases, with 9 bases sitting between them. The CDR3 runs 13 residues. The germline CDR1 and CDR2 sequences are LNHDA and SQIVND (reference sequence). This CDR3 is CASSITLGQPQHF. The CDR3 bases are TGTGCCAGTAGTATAACCTTGGGGCAGCCCCAGCATTTT.

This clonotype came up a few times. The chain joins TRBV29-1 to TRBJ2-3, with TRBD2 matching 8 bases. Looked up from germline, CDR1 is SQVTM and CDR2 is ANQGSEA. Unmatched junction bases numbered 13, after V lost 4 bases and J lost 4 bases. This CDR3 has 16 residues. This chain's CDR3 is CSVVGTSGLSADTQYF. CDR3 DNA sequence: TGCAGCGTTGTGGGTACTAGCGGTTTGTCGGCAGATACGCAGTATTTT.

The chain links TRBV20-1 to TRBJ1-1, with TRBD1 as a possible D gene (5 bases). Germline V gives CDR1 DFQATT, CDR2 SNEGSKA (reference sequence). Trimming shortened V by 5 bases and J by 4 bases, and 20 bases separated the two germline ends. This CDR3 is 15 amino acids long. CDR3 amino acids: CSAPKTGGGVTEAFF. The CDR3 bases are TGCAGTGCTCCGAAAACGGGGGGGGGGGTCACTGAAGCTTTCTTT.

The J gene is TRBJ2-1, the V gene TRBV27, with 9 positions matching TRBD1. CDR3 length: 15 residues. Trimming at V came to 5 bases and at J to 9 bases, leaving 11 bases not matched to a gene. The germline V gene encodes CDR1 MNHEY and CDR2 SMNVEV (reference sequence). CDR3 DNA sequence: TGTGCCAGCAGTCTACGGGACAGGGTAGTCGGTGAGCAGTTCTTC. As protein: CASSLRDRVVGEQFF.

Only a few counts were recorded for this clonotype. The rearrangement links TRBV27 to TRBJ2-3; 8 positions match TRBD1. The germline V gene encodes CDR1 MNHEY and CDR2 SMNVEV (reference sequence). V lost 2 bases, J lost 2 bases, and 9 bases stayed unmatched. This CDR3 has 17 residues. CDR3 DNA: TGTGCCAGCAGTTTACAAACGGGACAGGAGTTCACAGATACGCAGTATTTT. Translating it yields CASSLQTGQEFTDTQYF.

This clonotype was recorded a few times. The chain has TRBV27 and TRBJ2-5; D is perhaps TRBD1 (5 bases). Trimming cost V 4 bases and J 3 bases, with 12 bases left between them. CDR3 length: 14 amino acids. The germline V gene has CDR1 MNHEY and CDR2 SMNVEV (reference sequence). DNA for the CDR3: TGTGCCAGCAGTTCCTCTGGGGCTGAAGAGACCCAGTACTTC. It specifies CASSSSGAEETQYF.

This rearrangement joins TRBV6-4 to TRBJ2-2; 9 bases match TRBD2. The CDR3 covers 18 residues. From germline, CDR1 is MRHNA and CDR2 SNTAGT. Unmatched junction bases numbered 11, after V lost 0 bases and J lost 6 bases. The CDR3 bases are TGTGCCAGCAGTGACTCGAATCCCGGGACTAGCTTCCCCGGGGAGCTGTTTTTT. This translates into CASSDSNPGTSFPGELFF.

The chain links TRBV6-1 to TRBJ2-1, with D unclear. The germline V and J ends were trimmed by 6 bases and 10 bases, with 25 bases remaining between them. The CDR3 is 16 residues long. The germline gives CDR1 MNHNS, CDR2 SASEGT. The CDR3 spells CASSWVRSSNYGEQFF. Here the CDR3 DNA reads TGTGCCAGCAGCTGGGTCAGGAGTAGCAACTACGGGGAGCAGTTCTTC.

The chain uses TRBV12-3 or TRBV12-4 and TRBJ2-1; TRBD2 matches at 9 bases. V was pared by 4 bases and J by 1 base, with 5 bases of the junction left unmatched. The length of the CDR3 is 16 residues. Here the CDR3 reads CASSWGGGGSYNEQFF. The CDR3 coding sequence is TGTGCCAGCAGTTGGGGCGGGGGGGGATCCTACAATGAGCAGTTCTTC.

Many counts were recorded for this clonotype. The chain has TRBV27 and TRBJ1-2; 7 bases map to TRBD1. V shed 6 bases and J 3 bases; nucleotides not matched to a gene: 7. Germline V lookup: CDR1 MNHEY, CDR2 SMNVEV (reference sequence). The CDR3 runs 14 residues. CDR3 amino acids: CASRPGQDYYGYTF. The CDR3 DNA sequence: TGTGCCAGCAGACCCGGACAGGATTACTATGGCTACACCTTC.

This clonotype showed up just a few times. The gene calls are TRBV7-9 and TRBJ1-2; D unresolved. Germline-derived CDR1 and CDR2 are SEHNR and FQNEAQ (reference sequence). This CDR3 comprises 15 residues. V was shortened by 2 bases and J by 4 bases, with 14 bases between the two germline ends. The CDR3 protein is CASSLYRGAIYGYTF. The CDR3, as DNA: TGTGCCAGCAGCTTATATCGGGGAGCGATCTATGGCTACACCTTC.

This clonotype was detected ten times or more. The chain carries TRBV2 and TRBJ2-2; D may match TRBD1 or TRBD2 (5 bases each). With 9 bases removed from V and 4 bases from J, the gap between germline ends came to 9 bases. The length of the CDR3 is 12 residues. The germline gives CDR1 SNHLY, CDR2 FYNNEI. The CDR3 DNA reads TGTGCCAGGGGGGATCTCACCGGGGAGCTGTTTTTT. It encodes CARGDLTGELFF. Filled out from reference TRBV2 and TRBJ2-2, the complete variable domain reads EPEVTQTPSHQVTQMGQEVILRCVPISNHLYFYWYRQILGQKVEFLVSFYNNEISEKSEIFDDQFSVERPDGSNFTLKIRSTKLEDSAMYFCARGDLTGELFFGEGSRLTVL.

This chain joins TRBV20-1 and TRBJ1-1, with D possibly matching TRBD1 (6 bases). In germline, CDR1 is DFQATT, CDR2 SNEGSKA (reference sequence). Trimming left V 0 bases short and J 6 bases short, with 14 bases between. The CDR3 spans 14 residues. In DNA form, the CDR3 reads TGCAGTGCTAGAGATCAGCAGGGGCGAGCTGAAGCTTTCTTT. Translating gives CSARDQQGRAEAFF.

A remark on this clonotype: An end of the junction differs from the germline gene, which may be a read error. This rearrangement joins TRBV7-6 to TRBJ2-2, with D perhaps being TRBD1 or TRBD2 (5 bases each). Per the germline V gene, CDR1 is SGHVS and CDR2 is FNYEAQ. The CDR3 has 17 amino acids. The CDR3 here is CPSSLTLTGPNTGELFF. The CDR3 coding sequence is TGTCCCAGCAGCCTCACACTGACGGGACCGAACACCGGGGAGCTGTTTTTT. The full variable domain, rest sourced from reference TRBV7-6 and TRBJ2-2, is GAGVSQSPRYKVTKRGQDVALRCDPISGHVSLYWYRQALGQGPEFLTYFNYEAQQDKSGLPNDRFSAERPEGSISTLTIQRTEQRDSAMYRCPSSLTLTGPNTGELFFGEGSRLTVL.

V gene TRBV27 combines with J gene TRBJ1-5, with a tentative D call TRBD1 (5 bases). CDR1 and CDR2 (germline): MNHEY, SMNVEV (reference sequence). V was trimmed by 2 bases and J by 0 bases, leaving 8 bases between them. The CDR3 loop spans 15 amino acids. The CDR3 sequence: CASSLRGGSNQPQHF. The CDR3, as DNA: TGTGCCAGCAGTTTACGGGGCGGTAGCAATCAGCCCCAGCATTTT.

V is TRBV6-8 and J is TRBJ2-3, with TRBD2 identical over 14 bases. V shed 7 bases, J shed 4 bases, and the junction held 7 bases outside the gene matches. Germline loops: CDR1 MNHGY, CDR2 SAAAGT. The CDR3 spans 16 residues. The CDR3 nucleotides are TGTGCCAGCAAAGTGACTAGCGGGGGGGCCGCAGATACGCAGTATTTT. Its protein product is CASKVTSGGAADTQYF.

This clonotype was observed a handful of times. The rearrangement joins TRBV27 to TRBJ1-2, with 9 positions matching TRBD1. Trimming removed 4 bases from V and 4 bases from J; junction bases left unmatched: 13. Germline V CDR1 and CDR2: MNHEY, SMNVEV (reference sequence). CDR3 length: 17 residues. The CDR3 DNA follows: TGTGCCAGCAGTTCCGGGACAGGGCCCTTAAATGGCTATGGCTACACCTTC. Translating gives CASSSGTGPLNGYGYTF.

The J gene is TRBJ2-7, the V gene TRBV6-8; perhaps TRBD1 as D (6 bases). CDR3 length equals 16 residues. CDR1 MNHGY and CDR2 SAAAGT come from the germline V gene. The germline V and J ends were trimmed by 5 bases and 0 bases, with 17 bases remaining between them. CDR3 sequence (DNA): TGTGCCAGCAGTCGCGACACAGGGAGCCTCTCCTACGAGCAGTACTTC. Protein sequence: CASSRDTGSLSYEQYF.